A selection of T cell receptor beta chains follows, all from one sample in a study of blood T cell repertoires in COVID-19. The assay was immunoSEQ multiplex PCR, and TCRdb's table has in-frame clones only and misses some. The table shows some 130,000 clones, with about 89% occurring only once. The sample was peripheral blood. These receptor sequences come from a woman aged 70-85 years with COVID-19, enrolled during active disease. Both conserved end residues are part of each CDR3. D genes are given only for firm matches. Size tells how often a clone was seen (once, few, many) or the class of an expanded clone, and some rows leave it out.

abundance: NA
v_gene: TRBV10-1
d_gene: TRBD1
j_gene: TRBJ2-6
CDR3nt: TGCGCCAGCAGTGATACCCAGGGGGACTCTGGGGCCAACGTCCTGACTTTC
CDR3aa: CASSDTQGDSGANVLTF

abundance: once
v_gene: TRBV7-2
d_gene: NA
j_gene: TRBJ2-3
CDR3nt: TGTGCCAGCAGCTTAGGGCATAGCACAGATACGCAGTATTTT
CDR3aa: CASSLGHSTDTQYF

abundance: NA
v_gene: TRBV9
d_gene: TRBD1
j_gene: TRBJ1-2
CDR3nt: TGTGCCAGCCAGGGGGGAGCTAACTATGGCTACACCTTC
CDR3aa: CASQGGANYGYTF

abundance: NA
v_gene: TRBV28
d_gene: TRBD1
j_gene: TRBJ2-3
CDR3nt: TGTGCCAGCAGGGACGGACAGGGGGGACATACGCAGTATTTT
CDR3aa: CASRDGQGGHTQYF

abundance: NA
v_gene: TRBV29-1
d_gene: NA
j_gene: TRBJ1-1
CDR3nt: TGCAGCGTTGACAGGGCCCTAAACACTGAAGCTTTCTTT
CDR3aa: CSVDRALNTEAFF

abundance: few
v_gene: TRBV5-1
d_gene: NA
j_gene: TRBJ1-1
CDR3nt: TGCGCCAGCAGCTGGAGGGGGAACACTGAAGCTTTCTTT
CDR3aa: CASSWRGNTEAFF

abundance: few
v_gene: TRBV5-3
d_gene: TRBD1
j_gene: TRBJ2-7
CDR3nt: TGTGCCAGAAGCCCACCCGCCCTACGGGACAGGGTGCCAAAAGAGCAGTACTTC
CDR3aa: CARSPPALRDRVPKEQYF

abundance: NA
v_gene: TRBV7-9
d_gene: NA
j_gene: TRBJ1-1
CDR3nt: TGTGCCAGCAGCTCCGGCCCGGGGACACGTGAAGCTTTCTTT
CDR3aa: CASSSGPGTREAFF

abundance: NA
v_gene: TRBV5-1
d_gene: TRBD1
j_gene: TRBJ2-2
CDR3nt: TGCGCCAGCAGCTTCCAGGGGGCGACCGGGGAGCTGTTTTTT
CDR3aa: CASSFQGATGELFF

abundance: NA
v_gene: TRBV28
d_gene: NA
j_gene: TRBJ2-2
CDR3nt: TGTGCCAGCAGCACAGCGAACACCGGGGAGCTGTTTTTT
CDR3aa: CASSTANTGELFF

abundance: NA
v_gene: TRBV7-2
d_gene: NA
j_gene: TRBJ1-5
CDR3nt: TGTGCCAGCAGCCCCCAACCAGGGTCTAATCAGCCCCAGCATTTT
CDR3aa: CASSPQPGSNQPQHF

abundance: NA
v_gene: TRBV5-4
d_gene: NA
j_gene: TRBJ1-2
CDR3nt: TGTGCCAGCAGCTTAGCGGCCAGCACCTTTAACTATGGCTACACCTTC
CDR3aa: CASSLAASTFNYGYTF

abundance: NA
v_gene: TRBV30
d_gene: NA
j_gene: TRBJ2-3
CDR3nt: TGTGCCTGGAACGGTCTCGGAGGGGGCTGGGACACAGATACGCAGTATTTT
CDR3aa: CAWNGLGGGWDTDTQYF

abundance: NA
v_gene: TRBV19
d_gene: NA
j_gene: TRBJ1-6
CDR3nt: TGTGCCGGGGGGATTAATTCACCCCTCCACTTT
CDR3aa: CAGGINSPLHF

abundance: NA
v_gene: TRBV9
d_gene: NA
j_gene: TRBJ2-1
CDR3nt: TGTGCCAGCAGCCCAAGCGGAGCGGCCTCCTACAATGAGCAGTTCTTC
CDR3aa: CASSPSGAASYNEQFF

abundance: NA
v_gene: TRBV11-2
d_gene: NA
j_gene: TRBJ2-3
CDR3nt: TGTGCCAGCAGCTCCACAAGCACAGATACGCAGTATTTT
CDR3aa: CASSSTSTDTQYF

abundance: NA
v_gene: TRBV7-2
d_gene: TRBD2
j_gene: TRBJ2-1
CDR3nt: TGTGCCAGCAGCTTAGCCGGGACTAGCGGGGGGTACAATGAGCAGTTCTTC
CDR3aa: CASSLAGTSGGYNEQFF

abundance: NA
v_gene: TRBV7-2
d_gene: NA
j_gene: TRBJ2-5
CDR3nt: TGTGCCAGCAGCCGTCCGGGACATGGAGAGACCCAGTACTTC
CDR3aa: CASSRPGHGETQYF

abundance: NA
v_gene: TRBV4-2
d_gene: NA
j_gene: TRBJ1-3
CDR3nt: TGTGCCAGCAGCCCCCACAGGGAATGGACCATATATTTT
CDR3aa: CASSPHREWTIYF

abundance: NA
v_gene: TRBV30
d_gene: TRBD1
j_gene: TRBJ1-1
CDR3nt: TGTGCCTGGAGTGTGTCAGGGGGCAAAGCTTTCTTT
CDR3aa: CAWSVSGGKAFF

abundance: NA
v_gene: TRBV4-1
d_gene: TRBD1
j_gene: TRBJ1-5
CDR3nt: TGCGCCAGCAGCCAGACAAGACAGGGTGGCAATCAGCCCCAGCATTTT
CDR3aa: CASSQTRQGGNQPQHF

abundance: NA
v_gene: TRBV30
d_gene: NA
j_gene: TRBJ2-3
CDR3nt: TGTGCCTGGGACAGATCCGGCACAGATACGCAGTATTTT
CDR3aa: CAWDRSGTDTQYF

abundance: NA
v_gene: TRBV27
d_gene: NA
j_gene: TRBJ1-1
CDR3nt: TGTGCCAGCAGTTTATGGGTCGCGGCCACTGAAGCTTTCTTT
CDR3aa: CASSLWVAATEAFF

abundance: many
v_gene: TRBV9
d_gene: NA
j_gene: TRBJ2-7
CDR3nt: TGTGCCAGCAGCGAATCGGTTTCCTACGAGCAGTACTTC
CDR3aa: CASSESVSYEQYF

abundance: NA
v_gene: TRBV2
d_gene: NA
j_gene: TRBJ1-6
CDR3nt: TGTGCCAGCAGTGGGACACGGAGTTCTGCACCCCTCCACTTT
CDR3aa: CASSGTRSSAPLHF

abundance: NA
v_gene: TRBV7-9
d_gene: TRBD1
j_gene: TRBJ2-3
CDR3nt: TGTGCCAGCAGCTCGACAGGGGGTAAAGATACGCAGTATTTT
CDR3aa: CASSSTGGKDTQYF

abundance: NA
v_gene: TRBV5-1
d_gene: TRBD1
j_gene: TRBJ2-7
CDR3nt: TGCGCCAGCAGCTTGTCCGACAGGGCCTTTGACGAGCAGTACTTC
CDR3aa: CASSLSDRAFDEQYF

abundance: NA
v_gene: TRBV7-2
d_gene: NA
j_gene: TRBJ1-1
CDR3nt: TGTGCCAGCAGCTTAGCGGGGGGGATGAACACTGAAGCTTTCTTT
CDR3aa: CASSLAGGMNTEAFF

abundance: NA
v_gene: TRBV4-1
d_gene: NA
j_gene: TRBJ1-3
CDR3nt: TGCGCCAGCAGCCAAGTGTACGGGGTTGCGGGAAACACCATATATTTT
CDR3aa: CASSQVYGVAGNTIYF

abundance: NA
v_gene: TRBV2
d_gene: TRBD1
j_gene: TRBJ2-7
CDR3nt: TGTGCCAGCAGCCGAGAGGGGCAGGGGGCAGGCGAGCAGTACTTC
CDR3aa: CASSREGQGAGEQYF

abundance: NA
v_gene: TRBV7-8
d_gene: TRBD1
j_gene: TRBJ1-1
CDR3nt: TGTGCCAGCAGCTTGCGGGACAGGGGGCCTAAATTGAACACTGAAGCTTTCTTT
CDR3aa: CASSLRDRGPKLNTEAFF

abundance: NA
v_gene: TRBV5-1
d_gene: TRBD1
j_gene: TRBJ1-5
CDR3nt: TGCGCCCATTCCGGGACAGGGAGCAGCAATCAGCCCCAGCATTTT
CDR3aa: CAHSGTGSSNQPQHF

abundance: NA
v_gene: TRBV7-8
d_gene: NA
j_gene: TRBJ2-7
CDR3nt: TGTGCCAGCAGCCAAGACAGATACGAGCAGTACTTC
CDR3aa: CASSQDRYEQYF

abundance: NA
v_gene: TRBV7-2
d_gene: NA
j_gene: TRBJ2-7
CDR3nt: TGTGCCAGCAGCACTGGCACAGGGCCCTACGAGCAGTACTTC
CDR3aa: CASSTGTGPYEQYF

abundance: NA
v_gene: TRBV19
d_gene: NA
j_gene: TRBJ2-5
CDR3nt: TGTGCCAGTAGTAGCCAGGGGGAGACCCAGTACTTC
CDR3aa: CASSSQGETQYF

abundance: NA
v_gene: TRBV9
d_gene: NA
j_gene: TRBJ2-6
CDR3nt: TGTGCCAGCAGCGTAGAGATAGCGGGGGCCAACGTCCTGACTTTC
CDR3aa: CASSVEIAGANVLTF

abundance: NA
v_gene: TRBV20-1
d_gene: TRBD1
j_gene: TRBJ1-6
CDR3nt: TGCAGTGCTAGTCTAAGCGGGACAGGGGTTTCACCCCTCCACTTT
CDR3aa: CSASLSGTGVSPLHF

abundance: NA
v_gene: TRBV6-2/TRBV6-3
d_gene: NA
j_gene: TRBJ2-7
CDR3nt: TGTGCCAGCAGTCACTCCTACGAGCAGTACTTC
CDR3aa: CASSHSYEQYF

abundance: NA
v_gene: TRBV3-1/TRBV3-2
d_gene: NA
j_gene: TRBJ1-2
CDR3nt: TGTGCCAGCAGCCACCGACAGATCCGCTATGGCTACACCTTC
CDR3aa: CASSHRQIRYGYTF

abundance: NA
v_gene: TRBV9
d_gene: NA
j_gene: TRBJ2-6
CDR3nt: TGTGCCAGCAGCGCCGCAGGATCTGGGGCCAACGTCCTGACTTTC
CDR3aa: CASSAAGSGANVLTF

abundance: NA
v_gene: TRBV11-1
d_gene: NA
j_gene: TRBJ2-7
CDR3nt: TGTGCCAGCAGCTTAGAGGGCGGACTCGAGCAGTACTTC
CDR3aa: CASSLEGGLEQYF

abundance: NA
v_gene: TRBV18
d_gene: NA
j_gene: TRBJ1-1
CDR3nt: TGTGCCAGCTCAAATTCGGGAACGAACACTGAAGCTTTCTTT
CDR3aa: CASSNSGTNTEAFF

abundance: NA
v_gene: TRBV5-1
d_gene: NA
j_gene: TRBJ2-7
CDR3nt: TGCGCCAGCAGCTTGGAACAGGGCTACTACGAGCAGTACTTC
CDR3aa: CASSLEQGYYEQYF

abundance: NA
v_gene: TRBV11-3
d_gene: NA
j_gene: TRBJ2-3
CDR3nt: TGTGCCAGCAGCCTGGGCAGGGTAGTAGCAGATACGCAGTATTTT
CDR3aa: CASSLGRVVADTQYF

abundance: NA
v_gene: TRBV5-1
d_gene: NA
j_gene: TRBJ1-2
CDR3nt: TGCGCCAGCAGCTTGAGAGACTCTAACTATGGCTACACCTTC
CDR3aa: CASSLRDSNYGYTF

abundance: NA
v_gene: TRBV27
d_gene: TRBD1
j_gene: TRBJ1-5
CDR3nt: TGTGCCAGCAGGCCGGACAGGGGTGGGAATCAGCCCCAGCATTTT
CDR3aa: CASRPDRGGNQPQHF